These T cell receptor beta chains were read from a single sample in a study of blood T cell repertoires in COVID-19. Sequencing was performed with immunoSEQ multiplex PCR; in TCRdb, only in-frame clones are kept and a portion is missing. There are 200,000 or so clones in the sample; about 88% occur only once, and under 2.5% lies in the top ten. Material: PBMCs or T cells enriched from blood (not recorded which). The receptors were gathered from a woman aged 40 to 50 with acute COVID-19. CDR3s include the opening cysteine and the closing phenylalanine or tryptophan. Each record gives: CDR3 protein, CDR3 DNA, J gene, D gene, clone size, V gene. A D gene is named only where the DNA matches it firmly. A row's size may be missing; if present it is once, few, many or a size class.

CDR3 protein: CASSLVGGGAGELFF
CDR3 DNA: TGCGCCAGCAGCTTGGTAGGAGGAGGGGCCGGGGAGCTGTTTTTT
J gene: TRBJ2-2
D gene: NA
clone size: once
V gene: TRBV5-1

CDR3 protein: CAWSLAGGTYEQYF
CDR3 DNA: TGTGCCTGGAGTTTGGCGGGAGGAACCTACGAGCAGTACTTC
J gene: TRBJ2-7
D gene: TRBD2
clone size: NA
V gene: TRBV30

CDR3 protein: CASSIGRADYQYF
CDR3 DNA: TGTGCCAGTAGTATTGGCCGGGCCGACTATCAGTACTTC
J gene: TRBJ2-7
D gene: NA
clone size: NA
V gene: TRBV19

CDR3 protein: CASSQEGQGATIAKNIQYF
CDR3 DNA: TGTGCCAGCAGCCAAGAGGGACAGGGGGCGACGATAGCCAAAAACATTCAGTACTTC
J gene: TRBJ2-4
D gene: TRBD1
clone size: NA
V gene: TRBV4-2

CDR3 protein: CASSRQGANQPQHF
CDR3 DNA: TGTGCCAGCAGCCGACAGGGGGCAAATCAGCCCCAGCATTTT
J gene: TRBJ1-5
D gene: TRBD1
clone size: NA
V gene: TRBV9

CDR3 protein: CASSIALAGGRYNEQFF
CDR3 DNA: TGTGCCAGCAGCATCGCTTTGGCGGGAGGGCGATACAATGAGCAGTTCTTC
J gene: TRBJ2-1
D gene: TRBD2
clone size: few
V gene: TRBV5-6

CDR3 protein: CASSIPGTGNYEQYF
CDR3 DNA: TGTGCCAGCAGTATCCCCGGGACAGGGAACTACGAGCAGTACTTC
J gene: TRBJ2-7
D gene: TRBD1
clone size: NA
V gene: TRBV28

CDR3 protein: CASSLNGQARLEQYF
CDR3 DNA: TGCGCCAGCAGCTTGAATGGACAGGCCAGGCTCGAGCAGTACTTC
J gene: TRBJ2-7
D gene: TRBD1
clone size: NA
V gene: TRBV5-1

CDR3 protein: CASRSGVNSPLHF
CDR3 DNA: TGTGCCAGCAGGTCGGGGGTGAATTCACCCCTCCACTTT
J gene: TRBJ1-6
D gene: NA
clone size: NA
V gene: TRBV6-6

CDR3 protein: CASSKVPAGGDPQYF
CDR3 DNA: TGTGCCAGCAGCAAAGTCCCAGCGGGGGGTGATCCGCAGTATTTT
J gene: TRBJ2-3
D gene: NA
clone size: NA
V gene: TRBV21-1

CDR3 protein: CASPPSGVTDTQYF
CDR3 DNA: TGTGCCAGCCCCCCAAGCGGGGTCACAGATACGCAGTATTTT
J gene: TRBJ2-3
D gene: TRBD2
clone size: NA
V gene: TRBV28

CDR3 protein: CASSQGQGWNTEAFF
CDR3 DNA: TGCGCCAGCAGCCAAGGACAGGGATGGAACACTGAAGCTTTCTTT
J gene: TRBJ1-1
D gene: TRBD1
clone size: NA
V gene: TRBV5-1

CDR3 protein: CATGVGANYGYTF
CDR3 DNA: TGTGCCACGGGGGTGGGGGCTAACTATGGCTACACCTTC
J gene: TRBJ1-2
D gene: NA
clone size: NA
V gene: TRBV10-3

CDR3 protein: CASSQDRVDTQYF
CDR3 DNA: TGTGCCAGCAGCCAAGACAGGGTAGATACGCAGTATTTT
J gene: TRBJ2-3
D gene: NA
clone size: once
V gene: TRBV4-2

CDR3 protein: CASSFGQNYGYTF
CDR3 DNA: TGTGCCAGCAGCTTTGGTCAGAACTATGGCTACACCTTC
J gene: TRBJ1-2
D gene: NA
clone size: NA
V gene: TRBV5-4

CDR3 protein: CASSPTLTGAEQYF
CDR3 DNA: TGTGCCAGCTCACCTACCCTCACAGGGGCCGAGCAGTACTTC
J gene: TRBJ2-7
D gene: TRBD1
clone size: NA
V gene: TRBV18

CDR3 protein: CASRASGSNIQYF
CDR3 DNA: TGCGCCAGCAGGGCTAGCGGGAGTAACATTCAGTACTTC
J gene: TRBJ2-4
D gene: TRBD2
clone size: NA
V gene: TRBV5-1

CDR3 protein: CASASGTDTQYF
CDR3 DNA: TGTGCCAGCGCATCGGGCACAGATACGCAGTATTTT
J gene: TRBJ2-3
D gene: NA
clone size: NA
V gene: TRBV12-3/TRBV12-4

CDR3 protein: CASSFLGPSGPRKQYF
CDR3 DNA: TGTGCCAGCAGCTTTCTCGGGCCTAGCGGACCGCGGAAGCAGTACTTC
J gene: TRBJ2-7
D gene: TRBD2
clone size: few
V gene: TRBV7-9

CDR3 protein: CASSSYSATNEKLFF
CDR3 DNA: TGTGCCAGCAGTTCCTACAGTGCAACTAATGAAAAACTGTTTTTT
J gene: TRBJ1-4
D gene: NA
clone size: NA
V gene: TRBV7-9

CDR3 protein: CASSFAGSGTDTQYF
CDR3 DNA: TGCGCCAGCAGCTTTGCGGGGAGCGGCACAGATACGCAGTATTTT
J gene: TRBJ2-3
D gene: NA
clone size: NA
V gene: TRBV5-1

CDR3 protein: CASSLGTEGYTF
CDR3 DNA: TGTGCCAGCAGCCTCGGGACAGAGGGCTACACCTTC
J gene: TRBJ1-2
D gene: TRBD1
clone size: NA
V gene: TRBV6-2/TRBV6-3

CDR3 protein: CASGRTGADF
CDR3 DNA: TGTGCCAGCGGTCGGACAGGGGCGGACTTT
J gene: TRBJ1-1
D gene: TRBD1
clone size: NA
V gene: TRBV6-5

CDR3 protein: CASSFGGGFGYTF
CDR3 DNA: TGTGCCAGCAGCTTCGGAGGAGGGTTTGGCTACACCTTC
J gene: TRBJ1-2
D gene: NA
clone size: NA
V gene: TRBV14

CDR3 protein: CASRPNTYEQYF
CDR3 DNA: TGTGCCAGCCGCCCCAACACCTACGAGCAGTACTTC
J gene: TRBJ2-7
D gene: NA
clone size: NA
V gene: TRBV6-2/TRBV6-3

CDR3 protein: CASSSRSSGVNEQFF
CDR3 DNA: TGTGCCAGCAGCTCTAGGAGTAGCGGGGTAAATGAGCAGTTCTTC
J gene: TRBJ2-1
D gene: TRBD2
clone size: NA
V gene: TRBV7-9

CDR3 protein: CASSWDRGRILGDSPLHF
CDR3 DNA: TGTGCCAGCAGTTGGGACAGGGGGCGTATCTTGGGGGATTCACCCCTCCACTTT
J gene: TRBJ1-6
D gene: TRBD1
clone size: NA
V gene: TRBV2

CDR3 protein: CASILGSGSSYNEQFF
CDR3 DNA: TGTGCCAGCATCCTCGGGAGCGGGAGCTCCTACAATGAGCAGTTCTTC
J gene: TRBJ2-1
D gene: TRBD2
clone size: NA
V gene: TRBV11-1

CDR3 protein: CASSSQTGEQFF
CDR3 DNA: TGTGCCAGCAGCTCACAGACAGGTGAGCAGTTCTTC
J gene: TRBJ2-1
D gene: NA
clone size: NA
V gene: TRBV7-3

CDR3 protein: CASSLSGLAGPNEQFF
CDR3 DNA: TGTGCCAGCAGTTTATCGGGACTAGCGGGCCCCAATGAGCAGTTCTTC
J gene: TRBJ2-1
D gene: TRBD2
clone size: NA
V gene: TRBV27

CDR3 protein: CASSYRSARTKTQYF
CDR3 DNA: TGTGCCAGCAGCTATCGTTCGGCCCGGACAAAGACCCAGTACTTC
J gene: TRBJ2-5
D gene: NA
clone size: few
V gene: TRBV5-6

CDR3 protein: CASSGSGTGDSPLHF
CDR3 DNA: TGTGCCAGTAGTGGATCCGGGACAGGAGATTCACCCCTCCACTTT
J gene: TRBJ1-6
D gene: TRBD1
clone size: NA
V gene: TRBV19

CDR3 protein: CASSLVRGTGELFF
CDR3 DNA: TGTGCCAGCAGCTTGGTCCGGGGCACCGGGGAGCTGTTTTTT
J gene: TRBJ2-2
D gene: NA
clone size: NA
V gene: TRBV5-4

CDR3 protein: CASSPPAGNTEAFF
CDR3 DNA: TGTGCCAGCAGCCCCCCGGCAGGGAACACTGAAGCTTTCTTT
J gene: TRBJ1-1
D gene: NA
clone size: NA
V gene: TRBV5-4

CDR3 protein: CASSIRDTRIGYGYTF
CDR3 DNA: TGTGCCAGTAGTATCCGGGACACAAGGATAGGCTATGGCTACACCTTC
J gene: TRBJ1-2
D gene: NA
clone size: NA
V gene: TRBV19